The 16 T cell receptor beta chains presented below share a single source sample, sequenced in a study of blood T cell repertoires in COVID-19. Some clones are missing from TCRdb's copy, which holds only in-frame ones; the method was immunoSEQ multiplex PCR. The repertoire has about 60,000 clones, more than 70% of them found once; the top ten carry roughly a sixth. What was sequenced was peripheral blood. The receptors originated from a man aged 55 to 69 with COVID-19, enrolled during active disease.

The chain combines TRBV11-3 with TRBJ2-2, with 10 bases aligning to TRBD2. Per germline, CDR1 SGHNT and CDR2 YENEEA. V lost 0 bases and J lost 3; bases outside the gene matches: 10. This CDR3 contains 19 residues. The CDR3 DNA follows: TGTGCCAGCAGCTTAGAGGGACTAGCGTACCCATTTTACACCGGGGAGCTGTTTTTT. It is translated as CASSLEGLAYPFYTGELFF.

In the case of this clone: The junction departs from the called germline gene at one end, perhaps through a read error. The rearrangement joins TRBV2 to TRBJ2-4; TRBD1 matches at 7 bases. This CDR3 contains 13 residues. CDR1 is SNHLY, CDR2 FYNNEI, per germline. Here the CDR3 DNA reads TGTGCCAGCAGTGAAGACGACAGGGTAATGTCACAATTC. It yields the protein CASSEDDRVMSQF.

This chain joins TRBV5-5 and TRBJ1-2; unclear D gene. Germline CDR1 and CDR2: SGHKS and YYEKEE (reference sequence). V dropped 3 bases and J dropped 0 bases, with 12 bases sitting between them. The CDR3 totals 15 residues. DNA for the CDR3: TGTGCCAGCAGCTACGGCGGGTTAGCTAACTATGGCTACACCTTC. It codes for CASSYGGLANYGYTF.

V and J are TRBV6-5 and TRBJ2-2; TRBD1 is a possible D gene (6 bases). V shed 2 bases and J shed 4 bases, with 14 bases lying between them. The germline gives CDR1 MNHEY, CDR2 SVGAGI. The CDR3 length is 16 residues. The CDR3 DNA is TGTGCCAGCAGTTACGAGGGCAGGGGTAGCACCGGGGAGCTGTTTTTT. Protein sequence: CASSYEGRGSTGELFF.

This sequence joins TRBV9 and TRBJ2-1; 8 bases agree with TRBD1. CDR1 and CDR2 (germline): SGDLS, YYNGEE. With 4 bases clipped from V and 4 bases from J, the junction kept 7 bases outside the gene matches. The CDR3 runs 15 residues. The CDR3 sequence: CASSFRDRNYNEQFF. CDR3 bases: TGTGCCAGCAGCTTCCGGGACAGGAATTACAATGAGCAGTTCTTC.

This sequence joins TRBV28 and TRBJ1-5; maybe TRBD1 (6 bases). Per the germline V gene, CDR1 is MDHEN and CDR2 is SYDVKM. The CDR3 has 13 amino acids. V was cut by 5 bases and J by 6 bases, with 11 bases left in between. DNA for the CDR3: TGTGCCAGCAGTCTACAGGGTTTTCAGCCCCAGCATTTT. Translated: CASSLQGFQPQHF.

The V call is TRBV3-1 (or the pseudogene TRBV3-2), the J call TRBJ1-1, with 7 bases that match TRBD1. V lost 0 bases, J lost 4 bases, and 2 bases stayed unmatched. The CDR3 totals 14 residues. CDR1 is LGHDT and CDR2 is YNNKEL in the germline V gene (reference sequence). The CDR3 coding sequence is TGTGCCAGCAGCCAAGATTACAGGGGCACTGAAGCTTTCTTT. It is translated as CASSQDYRGTEAFF.

V gene TRBV5-1 combines with J gene TRBJ2-6, with 11 positions matching TRBD2. The V segment lost 6 bases and the J segment 0 bases; nucleotides outside the gene matches: 17. Germline CDR1 SGHRS, CDR2 YFSETQ. This CDR3 region has 21 residues. The CDR3 loop is CASNDRPGLAVEGSGANVLTF. In DNA, the CDR3 is TGCGCCAGCAATGATCGACCGGGACTAGCGGTTGAAGGCTCTGGGGCCAACGTCCTGACTTTC.

V gene TRBV15 combines with J gene TRBJ1-5; 8 positions agree with TRBD1. Trimming at V came to 4 bases and at J to 6 bases, leaving 8 bases not matched to a gene. The CDR3 is 15 residues long. The germline V gene encodes CDR1 LNHNV and CDR2 YYDKDF (reference sequence). The CDR3 is CATSTDRANGQPQHF. CDR3 DNA sequence: TGTGCCACCAGCACGGACAGGGCTAACGGTCAGCCCCAGCATTTT.

V usage is TRBV5-1 and J usage is TRBJ1-2; the D is unclear. CDR1 SGHRS and CDR2 YFSETQ come from the germline V gene. Trimming took off 0 bases at V and 6 bases at J, with 12 bases between the two ends. CDR3 length: 14 amino acids. CDR3 in amino acids: CASSLAEGLNGYTF. CDR3 sequence (DNA): TGCGCCAGCAGCTTGGCGGAGGGTCTGAATGGCTACACCTTC.

The genes are TRBV3-1 (or the pseudogene TRBV3-2) and TRBJ2-3, with D perhaps TRBD2 (5 bases). Germline V CDR1 and CDR2: LGHDT, YNNKEL (reference sequence). CDR3 size: 12 residues. The V gene lost 7 bases and the J gene lost 4 bases, with 9 bases spanning the gap. As DNA, the CDR3 is TGTGCCAGCACGGGGTCCGCAGATACGCAGTATTTT. The encoded protein is CASTGSADTQYF.

This rearrangement joins TRBV10-1 to TRBJ2-1, with unresolved D. The germline V gene encodes CDR1 WNHNN and CDR2 SYGVQD (reference sequence). V was cut by 3 bases and J by 9 bases, with 15 bases left in between. This CDR3 comprises 14 residues. The CDR3 loop is CASSDRYKEGEQFF. DNA of the CDR3: TGCGCCAGCAGTGACAGGTACAAGGAAGGTGAGCAGTTCTTC.

This clone occurred once. The genes are TRBV20-1 and TRBJ2-7; D is ambiguous. CDR1 is DFQATT, CDR2 SNEGSKA, per germline (reference sequence). Trimming cost V 1 base and J 2 bases, with 3 bases left between them. The CDR3 consists of 11 residues. The CDR3 DNA reads TGCAGTGCTAGAGCCACCTACGAGCAGTACTTC. Protein: CSARATYEQYF.

The chain joins TRBV7-9 to TRBJ1-2, with D unresolved. The CDR3 consists of 14 residues. The V gene lost 2 bases and the J gene lost 4 bases, with 11 bases spanning the gap. Germline CDR1 SEHNR, CDR2 FQNEAQ (reference sequence). The CDR3 region has the DNA TGTGCCAGCAGCTTAATGGAAAGGAGCTATGGCTACACCTTC. Protein sequence: CASSLMERSYGYTF. Supplemented by reference TRBV7-9 and TRBJ1-2, the full variable domain reads DTGVSQNPRHKITKRGQNVTFRCDPISEHNRLYWYRQTLGQGPEFLTYFQNEAQLEKSRLLSDRFSAERPKGSFSTLEIQRTEQGDSAMYLCASSLMERSYGYTFGSGTRLTVV.

The chain couples TRBV18 to TRBJ1-1; 7 bases are shared with TRBD1. With V trimmed by 0 bases and J by 1 base, 8 bases remained unmatched. Germline CDR1 KGHSH, CDR2 LQKENI. The CDR3 totals 17 residues. The CDR3 nucleotides read TGTGCCAGCTCACCACCGAACAGGGGTAGGGGGAACACTGAAGCTTTCTTT. This codes for CASSPPNRGRGNTEAFF. Filled out from reference TRBV18 and TRBJ1-1, the complete variable domain reads NAGVMQNPRHLVRRRGQEARLRCSPMKGHSHVYWYRQLPEEGLKFMVYLQKENIIDESGMPKERFSAEFPKEGPSILRIQQVVRGDSAAYFCASSPPNRGRGNTEAFFGQGTRLTVV.

The chain links TRBV2 to TRBJ1-2; 8 bases align to TRBD1. This CDR3 spans 13 amino acids. V was pared by 7 bases and J by 5 bases, with 6 bases of the junction left unmatched. Germline CDR1 and CDR2: SNHLY and FYNNEI. CDR3 in amino acids: CASKTGGGYGYTF. The CDR3 DNA reads as TGTGCCAGCAAAACAGGGGGAGGGTATGGCTACACCTTC.